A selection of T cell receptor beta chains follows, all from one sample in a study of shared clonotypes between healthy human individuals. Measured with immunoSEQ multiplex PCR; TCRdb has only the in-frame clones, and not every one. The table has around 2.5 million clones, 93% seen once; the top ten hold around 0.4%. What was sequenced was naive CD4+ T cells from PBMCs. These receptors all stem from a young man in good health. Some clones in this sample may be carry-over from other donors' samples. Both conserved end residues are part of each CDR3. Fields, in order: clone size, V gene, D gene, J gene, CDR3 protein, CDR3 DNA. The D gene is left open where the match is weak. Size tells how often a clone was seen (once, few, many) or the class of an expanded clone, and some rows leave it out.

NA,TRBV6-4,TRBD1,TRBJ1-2,CASSAGGSYYGYTF,TGTGCCAGCAGCGCAGGGGGCTCTTACTATGGCTACACCTTC
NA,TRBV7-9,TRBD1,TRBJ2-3,CASSPGQILGDTQYF,TGTGCCAGCAGCCCGGGACAGATTCTGGGGGATACGCAGTATTTT
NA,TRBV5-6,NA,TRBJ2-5,CASSLYQGGKETQYF,TGTGCCAGCAGCTTATATCAGGGAGGAAAAGAGACCCAGTACTTC
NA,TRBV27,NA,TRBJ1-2,CASSLIGADYGYTF,TGTGCCAGCAGTTTAATAGGGGCAGACTATGGCTACACCTTC
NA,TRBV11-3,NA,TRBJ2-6,CASSLDRVGWSGANVLTF,TGTGCCAGCAGCTTAGACAGGGTTGGCTGGTCTGGGGCCAACGTCCTGACTTTC
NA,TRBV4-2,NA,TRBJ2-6,CASSHFGPGSGANVLTF,TGTGCCAGCAGCCATTTTGGGCCGGGGTCTGGGGCCAACGTCCTGACTTTC
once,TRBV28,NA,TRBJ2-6,CASTRGGANVLTF,TGTGCCAGCACCAGAGGGGGGGCCAACGTCCTGACTTTC
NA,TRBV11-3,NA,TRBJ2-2,CASSLDRVGAGELFF,TGTGCCAGCAGCTTAGATCGGGTTGGGGCCGGGGAGCTGTTTTTT
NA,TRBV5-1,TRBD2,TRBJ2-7,CASSLEVAGDYEQYF,TGCGCCAGCAGCTTGGAGGTAGCGGGGGACTACGAGCAGTACTTC
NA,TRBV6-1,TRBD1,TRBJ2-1,CASSEGTAYNEQFF,TGTGCCAGCAGTGAGGGGACAGCCTACAATGAGCAGTTCTTC
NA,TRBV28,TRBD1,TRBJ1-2,CASSSWTGGIYTF,TGTGCCAGCAGTTCCTGGACAGGGGGGATCTACACCTTC
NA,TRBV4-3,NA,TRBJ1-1,CASSQELRNWFTDTEAFF,TGCGCCAGCAGCCAAGAATTACGAAATTGGTTTACGGACACTGAAGCTTTCTTT
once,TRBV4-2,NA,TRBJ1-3,CASSQELGNTIYF,TGTGCCAGCAGCCAGGAGTTAGGAAACACCATATATTTT
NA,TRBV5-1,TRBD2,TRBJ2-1,CASSLVIAGDHEQFF,TGCGCCAGCAGCTTGGTGATAGCGGGAGACCATGAGCAGTTCTTC
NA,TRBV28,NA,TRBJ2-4,CASSSGGRLAKNIQYF,TGTGCCAGCAGTTCGGGGGGCAGGCTAGCCAAAAACATTCAGTACTTC
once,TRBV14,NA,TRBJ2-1,CASSLTSGFAYNEQFF,TGTGCCAGCAGCCTTACATCAGGATTCGCCTACAATGAGCAGTTCTTC
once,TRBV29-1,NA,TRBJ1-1,CSVGDWQGPRNTEAFF,TGCAGCGTTGGGGATTGGCAGGGGCCTCGGAACACTGAAGCTTTCTTT
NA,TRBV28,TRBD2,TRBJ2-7,CASSSGGLAASYEQYF,TGTGCCAGCAGTTCCGGCGGGCTAGCGGCTTCCTACGAGCAGTACTTC
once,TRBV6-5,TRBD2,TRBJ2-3,CASSYSVAGYTDTQYF,TGTGCCAGCAGTTACTCGGTAGCGGGCTACACAGATACGCAGTATTTT
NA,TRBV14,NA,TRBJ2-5,CASSQVDMETQYF,TGTGCCAGCAGCCAAGTCGACATGGAGACCCAGTACTTC
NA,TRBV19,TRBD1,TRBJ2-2,CATQRQGSDTGELFF,TGTGCCACACAACGACAGGGGTCGGACACCGGGGAGCTGTTTTTT
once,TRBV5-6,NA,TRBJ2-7,CASSLGQVDEQYF,TGTGCCAGCAGCTTGGGACAGGTTGACGAGCAGTACTTC
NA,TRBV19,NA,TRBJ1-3,CASRTTGGNTIYF,TGTGCCAGTAGGACCACCGGGGGAAACACCATATATTTT
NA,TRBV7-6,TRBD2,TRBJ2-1,CASSRIGTSGSHNEQFF,TGTGCCAGCAGCCGAATCGGGACTAGCGGGAGTCACAATGAGCAGTTCTTC
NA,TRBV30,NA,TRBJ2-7,CAWSSDEQYF,TGTGCCTGGAGTAGCGACGAGCAGTACTTC